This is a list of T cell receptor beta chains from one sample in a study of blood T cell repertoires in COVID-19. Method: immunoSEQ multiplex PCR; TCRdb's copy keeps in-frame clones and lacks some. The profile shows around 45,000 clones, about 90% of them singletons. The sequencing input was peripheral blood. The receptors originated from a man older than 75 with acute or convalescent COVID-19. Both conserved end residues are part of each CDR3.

CASSEEGLAQETQYF | TRBJ2-5 | TRBV2
CASSYRYQPGEKLFF | TRBJ1-4 | TRBV6-5
CASSQSSGAVNEQFF | TRBJ2-1 | TRBV18
CASSYRGLAHNEQFF | TRBJ2-1 | TRBV9
CASSPDGGPQRGYTF | TRBJ1-2 | TRBV5-1
CASSAGTTLAGYTF | TRBJ1-2 | TRBV2
CASSFRGRHNEQFF | TRBJ2-1 | TRBV27
CASTRTVTHEKLFF | TRBJ1-4 | TRBV19
CASSLERGNTNTEAFF | TRBJ1-1 | TRBV5-4
CASKKDRAYGYTF | TRBJ1-2 | TRBV6-5
CASSERLTDTQYF | TRBJ2-3 | TRBV2
CASSDAGTEAFF | TRBJ1-1 | TRBV10-1
CASSQLRTGTYNEQFF | TRBJ2-1 | TRBV4-2
CASSLAVSQPQHF | TRBJ1-5 | TRBV7-9
CASTDRGLEQYF | TRBJ2-7 | TRBV2
CASSPLRTGNTGELFF | TRBJ2-2 | TRBV19
CASSISGVGDGYTF | TRBJ1-2 | TRBV2
CASSSLGTPRETQYF | TRBJ2-5 | TRBV5-1
CASSFPAIGETQYF | TRBJ2-5 | TRBV5-5
CASSFPQGGYNSPLHF | TRBJ1-6 | TRBV28
CASRPRRQGSETQYF | TRBJ2-5 | TRBV6-5
CASSLDNSYNSPLHF | TRBJ1-6 | TRBV5-1
CASSMGDRVYGYTF | TRBJ1-2 | TRBV19
CASSEDSFYGYTF | TRBJ1-2 | TRBV2
CASSFTGSRGYTF | TRBJ1-2 | TRBV7-9
CASSPRTGGYEQYF | TRBJ2-7 | TRBV3-1/TRBV3-2
CASSRQQGIVYTF | TRBJ1-2 | TRBV6-6
CASSLVVVRYTDTQYF | TRBJ2-3 | TRBV5-1
CASSATGQGGEQYF | TRBJ2-7 | TRBV9
CASKSSGGAGEQFF | TRBJ2-1 | TRBV7-2
CASIQGDTQYF | TRBJ2-3 | TRBV12-3/TRBV12-4
CASSLAGGYQGYTF | TRBJ1-2 | TRBV5-4
CASSRSGYQPQHF | TRBJ1-5 | TRBV12-3/TRBV12-4
CAIGLGLGDTQYF | TRBJ2-3 | TRBV6-5
CASSSRTGGRETQYF | TRBJ2-5 | TRBV6-5
CAISDGGLKAEAFF | TRBJ1-1 | TRBV10-3
CASSHGSRQGGTEAFF | TRBJ1-1 | TRBV3-1/TRBV3-2
CASSEMAMPYSPLHF | TRBJ1-6 | TRBV6-1
CASSPGTGQGNQPQHF | TRBJ1-5 | TRBV5-5
CASSIGGQVSNEQFF | TRBJ2-1 | TRBV19
CASSPGTSTDTQYF | TRBJ2-3 | TRBV4-1
CASRTVNQPQHF | TRBJ1-5 | TRBV2
CASSQAVRSSGGNTIYF | TRBJ1-3 | TRBV3-1/TRBV3-2
CATSEQGYGYTF | TRBJ1-2 | TRBV24-1